This T cell receptor beta chain stems from a study of blood T cell repertoires in COVID-19. Study overall: Sites across the United States, Italy and Spain contributed samples from acute and convalescent COVID-19. PBMCs, B-cell-depleted T cells, or T cells were the source of the cDNA or gDNA that made up the material.

How the authors handled the data: Using reference gene primer amplification, nucleated cell counts were estimated. Produced via immunoSEQ multiplex PCR; TCRdb's table is partial and in-frame only. From that table come the V and J calls and clone size; the DNA was used to work out D and trimming. The table lists approximately 350,000 clones, almost 90% of them singletons. Looked up from germline, CDR1 is SGHRS and CDR2 is YFSETQ. There are 15 residues in the CDR3. V gave up 2 bases and J gave up 1 base, with 12 bases separating them. The chain employs TRBV5-1 and TRBJ1-1; D is ambiguous. Sequenced: peripheral blood. This TCR was sampled from a woman aged 65 to 85 with COVID-19, enrolled during active disease. CDR3 in DNA: TGCGCCAGCAGCTTAAAACCGGGGTCGAACACTGAAGCTTTCTTT. Amino acid sequence: CASSLKPGSNTEAFF. The complete variable domain, with remaining parts taken from reference TRBV5-1 and TRBJ1-1, reads KAGVTQTPRYLIKTRGQQVTLSCSPISGHRSVSWYQQTPGQGLQFLFEYFSETQRNKGNFPGRFSGRQFSNSRSEMNVSTLELGDSALYLCASSLKPGSNTEAFFGQGTRLTVV.